One sample yielded the 25 T cell receptor beta chains listed below, sequenced in a study of T cell changes during pregnancy in multiple sclerosis (dated by TCRdb to about 2019). Library preparation used the immunoSEQ multiplex PCR assay. TCRdb limited this immuneACCESS table to in-frame rearrangements with V and J called. A share of clones is missing; checked studies link under half to unresolved V genes, and the rest is unexplained. The sample has over 90,000 clones on record, about 91% of them singletons. The ten most abundant clones make up 0.75% to 0.95% of the sample. The input for sequencing was peripheral blood, taken after pregnancy. All receptors derive from a female donor with multiple sclerosis, enrolled in a pregnancy study.

This chain connects TRBV4-2 to TRBJ2-7; the match to TRBD2 covers 8 bases. The CDR3 length is 19 residues. Trimming removed 4 bases from V and 6 bases from J; junction bases left unmatched: 23. Germline lookup yields CDR1 LGHNA and CDR2 YNFKEQ. The DNA for the CDR3 is TGTGCCAGCAGCCGCGCCCTCCTTGACAGAGCGGGGGACCCGGGCGAGCAGTACTTC. Translated: CASSRALLDRAGDPGEQYF.

The V gene is TRBV30, the J gene TRBJ2-5; no firm D call. The V and J ends lost 2 bases and 4 bases respectively, with 11 bases between them. Germline V gene sequence: CDR1 GTSNPN, CDR2 SVGIG (reference sequence). The CDR3 runs to 13 residues. CDR3 in amino acids: CAWSQRKRETQYF. In DNA form, the CDR3 reads TGTGCCTGGAGTCAGCGTAAAAGAGAGACCCAGTACTTC.

The rearrangement uses TRBV7-9 and TRBJ2-1; D may be TRBD2 (6 bases). This CDR3 is 15 amino acids long. Germline CDR1 reads SEHNR; CDR2 reads FQNEAQ (reference sequence). V was trimmed by 1 base and J by 6 bases, leaving 13 bases between them. The CDR3 DNA is TGTGCCAGCAGCTTAGGGTTTGGGGGGAGCAATGAGCAGTTCTTC. It is translated as CASSLGFGGSNEQFF. The full variable domain, in which reference TRBV7-9 and TRBJ2-1 provide the parts outside the CDR3, is DTGVSQNPRHKITKRGQNVTFRCDPISEHNRLYWYRQTLGQGPEFLTYFQNEAQLEKSRLLSDRFSAERPKGSFSTLEIQRTEQGDSAMYLCASSLGFGGSNEQFFGPGTRLTVL.

V is TRBV7-9 and J is TRBJ2-7; TRBD1 matches at 9 bases. Germline-derived CDR1 and CDR2 are SEHNR and FQNEAQ (reference sequence). The CDR3 loop spans 15 amino acids. With V trimmed by 5 bases and J by 1 base, 6 bases remained unmatched. The CDR3 region has the DNA TGTGCCAGCAGCCCCGACAGGGGGTCTTCCTACGAGCAGTACTTC. Translated, it gives CASSPDRGSSYEQYF.

This clone was recorded once. V gene TRBV7-9 combines with J gene TRBJ2-2, with D unresolved. The CDR3 contains 16 residues. The V end was cut by 8 bases, the J end by 4 bases, with 20 bases between. Germline V gives CDR1 SEHNR, CDR2 FQNEAQ (reference sequence). CDR3 coding DNA: TGTGCCAGCGAGCAGATATCCGGCCGAGGCACCGGGGAGCTGTTTTTT. Its protein is CASEQISGRGTGELFF. Supplemented by reference TRBV7-9 and TRBJ2-2, the full variable domain reads DTGVSQNPRHKITKRGQNVTFRCDPISEHNRLYWYRQTLGQGPEFLTYFQNEAQLEKSRLLSDRFSAERPKGSFSTLEIQRTEQGDSAMYLCASEQISGRGTGELFFGEGSRLTVL.

The chain recombines TRBV2 with TRBJ1-5; maybe TRBD1 (6 bases). The CDR3 is 16 amino acids. CDR1 SNHLY and CDR2 FYNNEI come from the germline V gene. V was pared by 5 bases and J by 2 bases, with 16 bases between. CDR3 residues: CASSLTGRNGNQPQHF. The CDR3 DNA reads as TGTGCCAGCAGTTTGACAGGTAGAAATGGCAATCAGCCCCAGCATTTT.

A remark on this clone: This CDR3 is also generated by other DNA sequences in the sample. The rearrangement joins TRBV5-5 to TRBJ2-7; D not certain. CDR3 size: 12 residues. Per the germline V gene, CDR1 is SGHKS and CDR2 is YYEKEE (reference sequence). V lost 1 base, J lost 5 bases, and 7 bases lay in between. This chain's CDR3 is CASSLWADEQYF. CDR3 sequence (DNA): TGTGCCAGCAGCTTGTGGGCAGACGAGCAGTACTTC.

This clone was seen just once. The chain couples TRBV10-3 to TRBJ2-3; a weak D match, TRBD1 (6 bases). The CDR3 has 12 amino acids. Germline V gene lookup returns CDR1 ENHRY and CDR2 SYGVKD. The V gene lost 6 bases and the J gene lost 5 bases, with 9 bases spanning the gap. The CDR3 coding sequence is TGTGCCATCAGACAGGGTCAAGATACGCAGTATTTT. Residues: CAIRQGQDTQYF.

This clone has only one observation. V gene TRBV18 combines with J gene TRBJ2-1, with 8 bases lining up with TRBD1. After removal of 6 bases from V and 3 bases from J, the junction contained 7 bases not matched to a gene. The CDR3 has 15 amino acids. Germline V lookup: CDR1 KGHSH, CDR2 LQKENI. The CDR3: CASSATGVGYNEQFF. CDR3 in DNA: TGTGCCAGCTCGGCGACAGGGGTGGGCTACAATGAGCAGTTCTTC.

The chain combines TRBV5-1 with TRBJ2-3; D might be TRBD2 (6 bases). The CDR3 is 15 residues long. Germline loops: CDR1 SGHRS, CDR2 YFSETQ. Trimming removed 0 bases from V and 4 bases from J, with 12 bases in between. The CDR3 reads CASSLDAGRADTQYF. DNA of the CDR3: TGCGCCAGCAGCTTGGATGCGGGAAGGGCAGATACGCAGTATTTT.

This chain uses TRBV6-5 with TRBJ1-1, with D possibly matching TRBD1 (6 bases). CDR3 length: 14 residues. V was trimmed by 2 bases and J by 4 bases, leaving 11 bases between them. Germline CDR1 MNHEY, CDR2 SVGAGI. The chain's CDR3 is CASSYEGGGTEAFF. DNA of the CDR3: TGTGCCAGCAGTTACGAGGGGGGGGGCACTGAAGCTTTCTTT.

The chain combines TRBV12-5 with TRBJ1-1; 7 bases line up with TRBD1. Germline V gene data show CDR1 as LGHNT and CDR2 as FRNRAP. V shed 5 bases, J shed 3 bases, and the junction held 3 bases outside the gene matches. The CDR3 extends over 13 amino acids. CDR3 nucleotides: TGTGCTAGTGGTCAAGGGGGCTACACTGAAGCTTTCTTT. It encodes CASGQGGYTEAFF.

The gene calls are TRBV7-3 and TRBJ1-6; TRBD1 is a possible D gene (5 bases). CDR1 is SGHTA, CDR2 FQGTGA, per germline. This CDR3 spans 14 amino acids. V was pared by 2 bases and J by 7 bases, with 9 bases between. The CDR3 here is CASSLDSTNSPLHF. The CDR3 DNA reads as TGTGCCAGCAGCTTAGACAGTACAAATTCACCCCTCCACTTT.

The V call is TRBV9, the J call TRBJ2-4; 9 positions match TRBD1. The CDR3 contains 13 residues. V gave up 4 bases and J gave up 8 bases; unmatched junction bases: 4. Germline CDR1 reads SGDLS; CDR2 reads YYNGEE. The CDR3 spells CASSTTGGDIQYF. The CDR3 DNA is TGTGCCAGCAGCACGACAGGGGGGGACATTCAGTACTTC.

The rearrangement links TRBV11-2 to TRBJ2-2, with a possible D match to TRBD1 (5 bases). The CDR3 is made up of 15 amino acids. V was trimmed by 1 base and J by 6 bases, leaving 12 bases between them. The germline CDR1 and CDR2 sequences are SGHAT and FQNNGV. The CDR3 protein is CASSLVNQGAGELFF. CDR3 nucleotide sequence: TGTGCCAGCAGCTTAGTAAACCAGGGCGCCGGGGAGCTGTTTTTT.

This chain links TRBV27 with TRBJ2-3; TRBD1 agrees at 9 bases. The V gene end was trimmed by 5 bases and the J gene end by 4 bases; junction bases not matched to a gene: 7. Germline V gene sequence: CDR1 MNHEY, CDR2 SMNVEV (reference sequence). This CDR3 is 15 amino acids long. The CDR3 spells CASSHGQGRADTQYF. In DNA, the CDR3 is TGTGCCAGCAGTCACGGACAGGGGAGGGCAGATACGCAGTATTTT.

The gene calls are TRBV20-1 and TRBJ2-3, with TRBD2 identical over 10 bases. V trimming: 4 bases; J trimming: 11 bases; junction bases outside the gene matches: 3. Germline CDR1 and CDR2: DFQATT and SNEGSKA (reference sequence). The CDR3 has 11 residues. CDR3 sequence: CSATTSGEQYF. The CDR3 nucleotides are TGCAGTGCTACCACTAGCGGGGAGCAGTATTTT.

V gene TRBV27 combines with J gene TRBJ2-1; TRBD2 matches at 13 bases. The length of the CDR3 is 17 residues. The trim removed 5 bases at V and 6 bases at J, leaving 10 bases unmatched. CDR1 is MNHEY, CDR2 SMNVEV, per germline (reference sequence). CDR3 coding DNA: TGTGCCAGCAGTACCCCGGGACTAGCGGGGAACCCCAATGAGCAGTTCTTC. This sequence encodes CASSTPGLAGNPNEQFF.

V usage is TRBV2 and J usage is TRBJ1-6, with 7 bases identical to TRBD1. J gave up 6 bases and V 10 bases, and 6 bases lay outside the gene matches. The germline gives CDR1 SNHLY, CDR2 FYNNEI. The CDR3 consists of 13 residues. DNA for the CDR3: TGTGCCATTAAAGACAGGGTTAATTCACCCCTCCACTTT. Protein: CAIKDRVNSPLHF.

V and J are TRBV7-9 and TRBJ1-1, with 9 positions matching TRBD1. V dropped 3 bases and J dropped 7; count of bases not matched to a gene: 3. Germline-derived CDR1 and CDR2 are SEHNR and FQNEAQ (reference sequence). The length of the CDR3 is 13 residues. The CDR3 loop is CASSLGQGGEAFF. The CDR3, as DNA: TGTGCCAGCAGCTTGGGACAGGGCGGTGAAGCTTTCTTT.

The V call is TRBV5-4, the J call TRBJ1-1, with a tentative D call TRBD1 (6 bases). Trimming cost V 4 bases and J 0 bases, with 13 bases left between them. The germline CDR1 and CDR2 sequences are SGHNT and YYREEE (reference sequence). This CDR3 comprises 15 residues. The CDR3 is CASSRDISMNTEAFF. In nucleotides, the CDR3 is TGTGCCAGCAGCCGGGACATCAGCATGAACACTGAAGCTTTCTTT.

J is TRBJ2-3 and V is TRBV5-1; perhaps TRBD1 as D (7 bases). Between the trimmed V and J ends, which lost 3 bases and 0 bases, there was a span of 8 bases. Germline values: CDR1 SGHRS, CDR2 YFSETQ. There are 14 residues in the CDR3. The CDR3 reads CASSSGGSTDTQYF. In nucleotides, the CDR3 is TGCGCCAGCAGCTCAGGGGGGAGCACAGATACGCAGTATTTT.

This chain connects TRBV5-1 to TRBJ1-1, with 9 bases that match TRBD1. Trimming removed 3 bases from V and 4 bases from J; junction bases left unmatched: 7. The CDR3 is 15 amino acids. CDR1 is SGHRS and CDR2 is YFSETQ in the germline V gene. CDR3 DNA sequence: TGCGCCAGCAGCTCGCAGACAGGGGGGAGCACTGAAGCTTTCTTT. Residues: CASSSQTGGSTEAFF.

V usage is TRBV2 and J usage is TRBJ2-1; D is unresolved. Germline CDR1 reads SNHLY; CDR2 reads FYNNEI. CDR3 length: 12 amino acids. The V end was cut by 0 bases, the J end by 14 bases, with 11 bases between. The CDR3 here is CASSEALPHKFF. The CDR3 nucleotides are TGTGCCAGCAGTGAAGCGCTTCCTCACAAGTTCTTC.

This chain links TRBV27 with TRBJ2-6; D gene unclear. The CDR3 contains 13 residues. The germline V gene encodes CDR1 MNHEY and CDR2 SMNVEV (reference sequence). V lost 6 bases and J 0 bases, leaving 3 bases between the germline ends. CDR3: CASSYSGANVLTF. As DNA, the CDR3 is TGTGCCAGCAGCTACTCTGGGGCCAACGTCCTGACTTTC.